Listed here are 20 T cell receptor beta chains from one sample, sequenced in a study of T cell responses to AZD1222 COVID-19 vaccine. TCRdb keeps only in-frame clones here, not all; method: immunoSEQ multiplex PCR. The data contain 95,000 to 150,000 clones, 80% to 95% of them seen just once; the ten biggest clones take up 4.4%. Sequencing was performed on peripheral blood, taken on day 0 of MenACWY control vaccination. These receptors were obtained from an adult in good health.

There are a few counts of this clone. The chain carries TRBV6-6 and TRBJ2-1; D gene uncertain. Deletions cut 3 bases from V and 9 bases from J, with 15 bases between. CDR1 MNHNY and CDR2 SVGAGI come from the germline V gene (reference sequence). The CDR3 sequence is 14 residues long. In DNA, the CDR3 is TGTGCCAGCAGTTATGAAATGGATCTGGGTGAGCAGTTCTTC. Translating gives CASSYEMDLGEQFF.

J is TRBJ2-2 and V is TRBV5-1, with a weak D call TRBD1 (6 bases). This CDR3 region has 14 residues. The V end lost 0 bases, the J end lost 6 bases, and 9 bases lay between the germline ends. Germline assignment: CDR1 SGHRS and CDR2 YFSETQ. The DNA for the CDR3 is TGCGCCAGCAGCTTGGAACAGGGCGCCGGGGAGCTGTTTTTT. This translates into CASSLEQGAGELFF.

The CDR3 DNA reads as TGTGCCACCAGTGATTTGAGCGGGAGGGGCACAGATACGCAGTATTTT. Translation: CATSDLSGRGTDTQYF. The chain couples TRBV24-1 to TRBJ2-3, with 10 bases identical to TRBD2. The CDR3 runs to 16 residues. The trim removed 0 bases at V and 1 base at J, leaving 0 bases unmatched. Per the germline V gene, CDR1 is KGHDR and CDR2 is SFDVKD.

The chain recombines TRBV6-5 with TRBJ1-1; TRBD1 matches 8 bases. Trimming at V came to 5 bases and at J to 4 bases, leaving 3 bases not matched to a gene. There are 13 residues in the CDR3. CDR1 and CDR2 from the germline V gene are MNHEY and SVGAGI. The CDR3 DNA follows: TGTGCCAGCAGTCAAACAGGGGGCACTGAAGCTTTCTTT. This translates into CASSQTGGTEAFF.

The chain employs TRBV30 and TRBJ2-5; D possibly corresponds to TRBD1 (6 bases). This CDR3 has 12 residues. Germline loops: CDR1 GTSNPN, CDR2 SVGIG (reference sequence). Trimming stripped 3 bases from V and 5 bases from J, with 10 bases between. The DNA for the CDR3 is TGTGCCTGGAGCGAGAGGGGGGAGACCCAGTACTTC. This gives the protein CAWSERGETQYF. The variable domain in full, with the rest retrieved from reference TRBV30 and TRBJ2-5, is SQTIHQWPATLVQPVGSPLSLECTVEGTSNPNLYWYRQAAGRGLQLLFYSVGIGQISSEVPQNLSASRPQDRQFILSSKKLLLSDSGFYLCAWSERGETQYFGPGTRLLVL.

The rearrangement links TRBV29-1 to TRBJ2-1; 8 nucleotides align to TRBD1. Germline-derived CDR1 and CDR2 are SQVTM and ANQGSEA. The ends lost 3 bases at V and 9 bases at J; junction bases unmatched: 4. The CDR3 totals 12 residues. CDR3 amino acids: CSVDRGQGEQFF. The CDR3, as DNA: TGCAGCGTTGACAGGGGGCAGGGTGAGCAGTTCTTC.

This clone was picked up one time. V is TRBV6-5 and J is TRBJ1-3; D uncertain. The CDR3 has 14 residues. The ends were cut back, 6 bases at V and 4 bases at J, with 13 bases in the middle. CDR1 and CDR2 from the germline V gene are MNHEY and SVGAGI. The CDR3 nucleotides read TGTGCCAGCAGCTTGGTAGGGCCGGGAAACACCATATATTTT. Translation: CASSLVGPGNTIYF.

J is TRBJ1-1 and V is TRBV29-1; D ambiguous. V shed 3 bases and J shed 2 bases, with 1 base lying between them. Germline assignment: CDR1 SQVTM and CDR2 ANQGSEA. The CDR3 sequence is 10 residues long. CDR3 sequence: CSVDNTEAFF. The CDR3 DNA reads TGCAGCGTTGATAACACTGAAGCTTTCTTT.

The chain has TRBV9 and TRBJ2-7, with unresolved D. Germline assignment: CDR1 SGDLS and CDR2 YYNGEE. The V and J ends lost 0 bases and 0 bases respectively, with 10 bases between them. The CDR3 is 15 amino acids. CDR3 DNA sequence: TGTGCCAGCAGCGTAGGTCCGGAAAACTCCTACGAGCAGTACTTC. This gives the protein CASSVGPENSYEQYF. The full variable domain, its missing parts supplied by reference TRBV9 and TRBJ2-7, is DSGVTQTPKHLITATGQRVTLRCSPRSGDLSVYWYQQSLDQGLQFLIQYYNGEERAKGNILERFSAQQFPDLHSELNLSSLELGDSALYFCASSVGPENSYEQYFGPGTRLTVT.

The table lists this clone with a count of one. The chain recombines TRBV29-1 with TRBJ2-1; 10 nucleotides line up with TRBD1. The V gene's germline CDR1 is SQVTM and CDR2 ANQGSEA. V was clipped by 6 bases and J by 7 bases; unmatched bases: 6. This CDR3 contains 13 residues. CDR3 protein: CSVGTGARNEQFF. The CDR3, as DNA: TGCAGCGTAGGGACAGGGGCTCGAAATGAGCAGTTCTTC.

This chain uses TRBV18 with TRBJ1-1; 8 bases align to TRBD1. J gave up 6 bases and V 3 bases, and 6 bases lay outside the gene matches. Germline values: CDR1 KGHSH, CDR2 LQKENI. The CDR3 extends over 14 amino acids. CDR3 sequence: CASSPQGAWSEAFF. The CDR3 coding sequence is TGTGCCAGCTCACCCCAGGGGGCTTGGTCTGAAGCTTTCTTT.

CDR3 bases: TGTGCCAGCAGCCGGGACAGGACGGGTAATGGCTACACCTTC. This gives the protein CASSRDRTGNGYTF. The chain joins TRBV3-1 (or the pseudogene TRBV3-2) to TRBJ1-2, with 8 nucleotides matching TRBD1. Germline-derived CDR1 and CDR2 are LGHDT and YNNKEL (reference sequence). Trimming at V came to 4 bases and at J to 6 bases, leaving 7 bases not matched to a gene. The CDR3 has 14 amino acids.

J is TRBJ1-5 and V is TRBV4-1; TRBD1 aligns across 7 bases. V lost 4 bases to trimming and J lost 4 bases; unmatched junction nucleotides: 10. CDR1 and CDR2 from the germline V gene are MGHRA and YSYEKL. This CDR3 has 16 amino acids. In nucleotides, the CDR3 is TGCGCCAGCAGCCTAATTGGGACAGTAGGGAATCAGCCCCAGCATTTT. It is translated as CASSLIGTVGNQPQHF.

The chain uses TRBV18 and TRBJ1-5, with D possibly being TRBD1 (5 bases). The CDR3 is 15 residues long. CDR1 is KGHSH, CDR2 LQKENI, per germline. Trimming removed 3 bases from V and 0 bases from J, with 9 bases in between. CDR3 sequence: CASSPEGDSNQPQHF. The CDR3 DNA reads TGTGCCAGCTCACCGGAAGGGGATAGCAATCAGCCCCAGCATTTT.

The chain has TRBV28 and TRBJ1-2, with D maybe TRBD1 (6 bases). The CDR3 totals 15 residues. The V and J ends lost 6 bases and 5 bases respectively, with 19 bases between them. Germline V gives CDR1 MDHEN, CDR2 SYDVKM. CDR3 coding DNA: TGTGCCAGCAGACCCCCCGGGACACTCGTTTATGGCTACACCTTC. Its protein is CASRPPGTLVYGYTF.

The chain carries TRBV7-9 and TRBJ1-3; D is unresolved. CDR1 and CDR2 from the germline V gene are SEHNR and FQNEAQ (reference sequence). Trimming stripped 2 bases from V and 7 bases from J, with 0 bases between. The CDR3 is 10 residues long. The CDR3 DNA sequence: TGTGCCAGCAGCTTAAACACCATATATTTT. It codes for CASSLNTIYF.

The chain combines TRBV11-1 with TRBJ2-1; a possible D gene is TRBD2 (6 bases). The CDR3 extends over 16 amino acids. CDR1 is SGHAT, CDR2 FQDESV, per germline (reference sequence). V lost 5 bases, J lost 0 bases, and 14 bases lay in between. The CDR3 loop reads CASSGGALDSYNEQFF. In nucleotides, the CDR3 is TGTGCCAGCAGCGGAGGGGCTCTCGACTCCTACAATGAGCAGTTCTTC. Full variable domain (outside the CDR3, taken from reference TRBV11-1 and TRBJ2-1): EAEVAQSPRYKITEKSQAVAFWCDPISGHATLYWYRQILGQGPELLVQFQDESVVDDSQLPKDRFSAERLKGVDSTLKIQPAELGDSAMYLCASSGGALDSYNEQFFGPGTRLTVL.

The V and J genes are TRBV6-2 or TRBV6-3 and TRBJ2-7; 13 bases fit TRBD2. J gave up 0 bases and V 2 bases, and 7 bases lay outside the gene matches. Germline CDR1 is MNHEY and CDR2 is SVGEGT. The CDR3 has 18 amino acids. CDR3 loop: CASSYGLAGDLPSYEQYV. CDR3 sequence (DNA): TGTGCCAGCAGTTACGGACTAGCGGGGGACCTACCCTCCTACGAGCAGTACGTC.

The chain recombines TRBV28 with TRBJ2-4; tentative D call: TRBD1 (6 bases). The CDR3 has 15 amino acids. The ends were cut back, 6 bases at V and 1 base at J, with 13 bases in the middle. The germline gives CDR1 MDHEN, CDR2 SYDVKM. CDR3 in DNA: TGTGCCAGCAGAGATGGTACAGGGGCCAAAAACATTCAGTACTTC. Amino acid sequence: CASRDGTGAKNIQYF.

The gene calls are TRBV7-9 and TRBJ2-5; D call uncertain. Deletions cut 1 base from V and 2 bases from J, with 11 bases between. Germline CDR1 SEHNR, CDR2 FQNEAQ (reference sequence). The CDR3 spans 15 residues. The CDR3 region has the DNA TGTGCCAGCAGCTTAGACCGCCAGATACAAGAGACCCAGTACTTC. Amino acid sequence: CASSLDRQIQETQYF.